The sequence of this T cell receptor beta chain was determined in a study of shared clonotypes between healthy human individuals (dated by TCRdb to about 2020). About the study as a whole: A few men and a couple of women, aged 18 to 49 years, made up the cohort. For each donor, CD4 naive and CD4 memory were each run on three plates, CD8 naive on two plates, and CD8 memory on one plate. To increase sequencing depth and limit assay-specific biases, TCR repertoire library preparation and sequencing were carried out by different laboratories using diverse techniques. Blood TCR repertoires of roughly five healthy adults were deeply sequenced to estimate repertoire size and the extent of clonotype sharing between individuals. Per donor, leukapheresis produced somewhere between about 0.85 and 10 billion PBMCs.

The donors were healthy, HIV-negative adults who had no recently reported acute infections or vaccinations. Every donor was a Caucasian adult residing in Nashville, Tennessee, USA. CD4+ T cells were enriched by magnetic negative selection; naive cells were then positively selected on CD45RA, and the negative fraction formed the memory subset. Blood was collected by leukapheresis, and PBMCs were isolated by Ficoll-Histopaque density gradient centrifugation and then cryopreserved in liquid nitrogen vapor phase. Purity and quantity of every magnetically sorted T cell population were checked by analytical flow cytometry. Each sorted fraction had its genomic DNA isolated and then quantified by UV absorbance on a Nanodrop 2000c. The full study reports these points: Only blood was sampled, and tissue TCR repertoires likely differ from those in blood. Across a handful of donors, roughly 5.1% of naive CD4, roughly 3.5% of naive CD8, roughly 2.2% of memory CD4, and approximately 0.4% of memory CD8 clonotypes were shared. The small number of donors limited the genetic and exposure-history diversity represented. Pairwise subsampling indicated that sequencing depth was expected to affect the degree of clonotype sharing among donors. Clonotypes shared by all four sorted-subset donors showed higher generation probabilities than non-shared clonotypes. Even with the large sequencing depth, rarefaction of the sorted-subset datasets indicated that sequencing was incomplete. Estimated clonotype richness was generally larger for naive than for memory subsets.

The germline ends are 10 bases apart after V is trimmed by 0 bases and J by 7 bases. From cysteine to phenylalanine, the CDR3 is 13 amino acids long. Only the CDR3 region is kept as DNA, spanning 39 bases read in frame from base 1. The germline V gene sets CDR1 to SGHAT and CDR2 to FQNNGV. TCR CDR3 regions were amplified from genomic DNA by multiplex PCR using the deep immunoSEQ assay. Genomic DNA extracted from each cell subset was distributed evenly over all wells of several immunoSEQ 96-well plates, and each plate served as one replicate. Each replicate PCR for sorted subsets received approximately 200 ng genomic DNA, equal to 28,000 or so T cell genomes. Purified libraries were measured with a Qubit 3.0 fluorometer, size-checked on a Bioanalyzer 2100, and measured again with the KAPA Library Quantification kit. A separate single-read 150-cycle Illumina NextSeq 550 flow cell was used to sequence each immunoSEQ 96-well plate. In the source study's methods: Because the immunoSEQ output held only junctional sequences and lacked quality scores, the filtering could not match the filtering applied to full-length reads. Sequences were annotated with PyIR, a Python wrapper for IgBLAST v1.9, using IMGT germline references to assign V/J genes and CDR3. Reads with weak V/J assignments (E-value above 1e-6), missing CDR3, stop codons, out-of-frame junctions, or ambiguous translated residues were removed. V3J clonotypes were defined as sequences sharing an identical inferred V gene, J gene, and CDR3 amino acid sequence. To compute the percentage overlap between repertoires, the number of shared unique clonotypes was divided by the size of the smaller repertoire. RTK rarefaction, the Chao1 estimator, and Recon v2.1 estimates of unobserved clonotypes were used to assess repertoire richness. OLGA was used to compute generation probabilities for all TCRbeta clonotypes that the gDNA method yielded from a few donors. Held by TCRdb, this immuneACCESS table contains in-frame sequences only and omits some clones. Under half of the omission traces to an unresolved V gene where checked; the cause of the rest is unknown. V and J calls plus clone size are reproduced from that table; the DNA served to infer D and trimming. The sample contains about 1 million clones, around 82% of them found a single time. In total, the top ten clones hold more than 0.45% of the sample.

As to this clone: Its antigen remains unidentified. It has no much larger one-base neighbor in the sample; base qualities were not kept.

This sequence originates from a man between 18 and 35 years old in good health. Some clones in this sample may be carry-over from other donors' samples. The specimen was memory CD4+ T cells from PBMCs. Taken with the paper, the label for cell subset or site translates to: CD45RA-negative fraction. The chain couples TRBV11-2 to TRBJ2-7, with TRBD2 tentatively as D gene (5 bases match). The DNA sequence is given as TGTGCCAGCAGCTTAGACGGGGTGGGGGAGCAGTACTTC. Its translation reads: CASSLDGVGEQYF.